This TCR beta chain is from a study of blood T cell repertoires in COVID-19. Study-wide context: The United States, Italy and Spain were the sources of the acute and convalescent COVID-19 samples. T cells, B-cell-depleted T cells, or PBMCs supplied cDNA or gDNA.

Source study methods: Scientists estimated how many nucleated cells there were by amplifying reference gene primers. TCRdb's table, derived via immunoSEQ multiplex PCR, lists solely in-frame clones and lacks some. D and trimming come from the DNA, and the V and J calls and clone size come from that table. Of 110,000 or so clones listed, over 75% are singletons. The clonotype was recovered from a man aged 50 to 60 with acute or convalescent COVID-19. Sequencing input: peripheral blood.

The CDR3 DNA sequence: TGTGCCAGCAGCTTAGTAGGGTCAAGTATTAGCGGGAGAAGGAATGAGCAGTTCTTC. The encoded protein is CASSLVGSSISGRRNEQFF. V and J are TRBV7-6 and TRBJ2-1, with TRBD2 matching 9 bases. The length of the CDR3 is 19 residues. J was trimmed by 7 bases and V by 1 base; bases with no gene match: 17. In germline, CDR1 is SGHVS, CDR2 FNYEAQ.